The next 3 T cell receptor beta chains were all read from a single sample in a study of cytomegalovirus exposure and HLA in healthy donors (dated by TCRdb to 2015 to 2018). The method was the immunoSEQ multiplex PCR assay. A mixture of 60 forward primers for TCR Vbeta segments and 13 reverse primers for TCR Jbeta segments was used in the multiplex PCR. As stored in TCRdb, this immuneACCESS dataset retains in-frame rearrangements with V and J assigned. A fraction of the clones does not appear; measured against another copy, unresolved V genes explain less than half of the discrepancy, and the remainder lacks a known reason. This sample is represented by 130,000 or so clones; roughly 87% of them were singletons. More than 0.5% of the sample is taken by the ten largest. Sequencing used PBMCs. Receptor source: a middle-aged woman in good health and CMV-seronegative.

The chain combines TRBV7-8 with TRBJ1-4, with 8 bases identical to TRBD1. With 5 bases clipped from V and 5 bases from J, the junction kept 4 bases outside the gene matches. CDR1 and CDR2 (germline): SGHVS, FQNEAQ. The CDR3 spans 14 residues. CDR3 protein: CASSRDRRNEKLFF. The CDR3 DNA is TGTGCCAGCAGCCGGGACAGGAGGAATGAAAAACTGTTTTTT. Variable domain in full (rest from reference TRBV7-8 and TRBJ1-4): GAGVSQSPRYKVAKRGQDVALRCDPISGHVSLFWYQQALGQGPEFLTYFQNEAQLDKSGLPSDRFFAERPEGSVSTLKIQRTQQEDSAVYLCASSRDRRNEKLFFGSGTQLSVL.

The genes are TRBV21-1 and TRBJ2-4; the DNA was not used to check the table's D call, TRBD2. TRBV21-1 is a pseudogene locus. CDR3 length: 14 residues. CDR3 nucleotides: TGTGCCGCCAGGGAGGGGCTAGCCAAAAACATTCAGTACTTC. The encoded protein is CAAREGLAKNIQYF.

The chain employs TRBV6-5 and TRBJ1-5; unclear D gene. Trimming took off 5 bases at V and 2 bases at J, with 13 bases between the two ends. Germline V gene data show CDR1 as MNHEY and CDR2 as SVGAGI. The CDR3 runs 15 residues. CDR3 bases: TGTGCCAGCAGTACGACCGGAGGAGGCAATCAGCCCCAGCATTTT. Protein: CASSTTGGGNQPQHF.